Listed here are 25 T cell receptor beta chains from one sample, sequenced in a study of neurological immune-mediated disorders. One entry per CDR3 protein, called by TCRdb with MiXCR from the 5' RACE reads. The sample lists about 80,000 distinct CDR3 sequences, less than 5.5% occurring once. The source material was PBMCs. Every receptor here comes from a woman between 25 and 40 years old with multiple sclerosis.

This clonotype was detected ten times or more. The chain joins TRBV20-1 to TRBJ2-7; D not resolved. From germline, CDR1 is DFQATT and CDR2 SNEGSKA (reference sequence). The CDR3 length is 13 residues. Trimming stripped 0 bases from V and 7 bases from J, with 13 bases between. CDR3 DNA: TGCAGTGCTAGAGATAATACGGCTGCAGAGCAGTACTTC. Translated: CSARDNTAAEQYF.

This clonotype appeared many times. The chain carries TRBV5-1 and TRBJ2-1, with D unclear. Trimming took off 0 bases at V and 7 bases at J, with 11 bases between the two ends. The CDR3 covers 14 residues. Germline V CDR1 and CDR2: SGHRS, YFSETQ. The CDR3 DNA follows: TGCGCCAGCAGCTTGGAAAGCTTCACAAATGAGCAGTTCTTC. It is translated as CASSLESFTNEQFF.

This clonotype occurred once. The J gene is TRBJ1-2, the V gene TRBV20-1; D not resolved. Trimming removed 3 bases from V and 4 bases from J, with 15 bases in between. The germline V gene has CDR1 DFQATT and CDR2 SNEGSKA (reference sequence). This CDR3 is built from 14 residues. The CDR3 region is CSARAGKAAYGYTF. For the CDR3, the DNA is TGCAGTGCTAGGGCCGGAAAGGCCGCCTATGGCTACACCTTC.

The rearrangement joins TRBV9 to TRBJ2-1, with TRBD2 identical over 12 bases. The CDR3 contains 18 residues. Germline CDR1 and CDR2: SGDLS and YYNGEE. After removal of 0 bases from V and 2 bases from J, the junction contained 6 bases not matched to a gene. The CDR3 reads CASSVGPPSGGAYNEQFF. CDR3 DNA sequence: TGTGCCAGCAGCGTAGGCCCGCCTAGCGGGGGGGCCTACAATGAGCAGTTCTTC.

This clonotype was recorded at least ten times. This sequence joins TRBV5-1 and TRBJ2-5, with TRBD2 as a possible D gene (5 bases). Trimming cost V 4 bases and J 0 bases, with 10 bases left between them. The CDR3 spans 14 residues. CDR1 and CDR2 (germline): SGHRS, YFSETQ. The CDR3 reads CASSQRTYQETQYF. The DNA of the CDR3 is TGCGCCAGCAGCCAGCGGACTTACCAAGAGACCCAGTACTTC.

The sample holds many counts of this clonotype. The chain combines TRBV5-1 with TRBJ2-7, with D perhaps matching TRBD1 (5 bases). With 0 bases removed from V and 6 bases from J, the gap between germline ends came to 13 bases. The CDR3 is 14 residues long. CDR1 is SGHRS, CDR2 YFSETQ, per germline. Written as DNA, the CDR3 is TGCGCCAGCAGCTTGGTAACAGGTAATCGCGAGCAGTACTTC. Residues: CASSLVTGNREQYF.

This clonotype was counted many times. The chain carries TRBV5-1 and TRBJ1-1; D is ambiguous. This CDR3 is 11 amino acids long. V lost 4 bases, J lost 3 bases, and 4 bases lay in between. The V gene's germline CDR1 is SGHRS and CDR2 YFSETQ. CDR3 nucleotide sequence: TGCGCCAGCAGCCCAGACACTGAAGCTTTCTTT. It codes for CASSPDTEAFF.

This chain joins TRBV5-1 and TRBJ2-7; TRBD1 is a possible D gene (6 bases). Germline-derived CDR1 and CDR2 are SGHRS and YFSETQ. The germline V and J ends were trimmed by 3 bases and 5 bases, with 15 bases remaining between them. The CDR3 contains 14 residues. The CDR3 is CASSSTGQLHEQYF. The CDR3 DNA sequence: TGCGCCAGCAGCTCGACAGGCCAACTCCACGAGCAGTACTTC.

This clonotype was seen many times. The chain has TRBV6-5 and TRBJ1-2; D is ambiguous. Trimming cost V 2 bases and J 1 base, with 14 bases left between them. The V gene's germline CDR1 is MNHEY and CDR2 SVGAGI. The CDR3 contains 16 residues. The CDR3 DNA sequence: TGTGCCAGCAGTTACACACACATGGGATTTAACTATGGCTACACCTTC. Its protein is CASSYTHMGFNYGYTF.

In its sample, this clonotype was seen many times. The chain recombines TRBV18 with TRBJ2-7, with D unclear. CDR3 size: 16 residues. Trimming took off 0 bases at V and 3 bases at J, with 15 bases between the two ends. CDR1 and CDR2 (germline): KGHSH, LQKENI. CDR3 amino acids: CASSPPRGHGDYEQYF. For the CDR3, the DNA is TGTGCCAGCTCACCACCGCGAGGCCATGGAGACTACGAGCAGTACTTC. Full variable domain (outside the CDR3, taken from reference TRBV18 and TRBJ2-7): NAGVMQNPRHLVRRRGQEARLRCSPMKGHSHVYWYRQLPEEGLKFMVYLQKENIIDESGMPKERFSAEFPKEGPSILRIQQVVRGDSAAYFCASSPPRGHGDYEQYFGPGTRLTVT.

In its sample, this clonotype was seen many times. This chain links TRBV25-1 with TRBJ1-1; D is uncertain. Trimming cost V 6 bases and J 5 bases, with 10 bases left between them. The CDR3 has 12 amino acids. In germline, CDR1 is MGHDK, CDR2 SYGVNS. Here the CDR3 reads CASRGLVTEAFF. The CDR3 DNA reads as TGTGCCAGCAGAGGATTGGTGACTGAAGCTTTCTTT. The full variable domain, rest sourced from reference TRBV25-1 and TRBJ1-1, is EADIYQTPRYLVIGTGKKITLECSQTMGHDKMYWYQQDPGMELHLIHYSYGVNSTEKGDLSSESTVSRIRTEHFPLTLESARPSHTSQYLCASRGLVTEAFFGQGTRLTVV.

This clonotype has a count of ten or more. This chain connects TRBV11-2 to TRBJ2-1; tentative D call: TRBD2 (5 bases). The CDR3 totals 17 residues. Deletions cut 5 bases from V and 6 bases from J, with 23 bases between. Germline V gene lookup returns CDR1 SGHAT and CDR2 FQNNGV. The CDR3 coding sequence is TGTGCCAGCAGCCCTCCCGGTAGCGTAGGAGCGAGCAATGAGCAGTTCTTC. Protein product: CASSPPGSVGASNEQFF.

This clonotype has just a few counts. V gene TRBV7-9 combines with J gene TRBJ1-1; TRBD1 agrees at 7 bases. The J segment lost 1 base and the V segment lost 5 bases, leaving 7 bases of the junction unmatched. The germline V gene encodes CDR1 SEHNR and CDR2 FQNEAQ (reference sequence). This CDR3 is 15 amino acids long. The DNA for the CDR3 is TGTGCCAGCAGCCGCACCGGGACAGAGAACACTGAAGCTTTCTTT. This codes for CASSRTGTENTEAFF. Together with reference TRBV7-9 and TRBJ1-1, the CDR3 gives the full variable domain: DTGVSQNPRHKITKRGQNVTFRCDPISEHNRLYWYRQTLGQGPEFLTYFQNEAQLEKSRLLSDRFSAERPKGSFSTLEIQRTEQGDSAMYLCASSRTGTENTEAFFGQGTRLTVV.

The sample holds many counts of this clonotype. The CDR3 here is CASSSRQGTGELFF. In DNA, the CDR3 is TGCGCCAGCAGCTCCCGTCAGGGTACCGGGGAGCTGTTTTTT. This chain connects TRBV5-1 to TRBJ2-2; TRBD1 might be the D (5 bases). Per germline, CDR1 SGHRS and CDR2 YFSETQ. The CDR3 has 14 amino acids. V was clipped by 3 bases and J by 5 bases, with 11 bases between them.

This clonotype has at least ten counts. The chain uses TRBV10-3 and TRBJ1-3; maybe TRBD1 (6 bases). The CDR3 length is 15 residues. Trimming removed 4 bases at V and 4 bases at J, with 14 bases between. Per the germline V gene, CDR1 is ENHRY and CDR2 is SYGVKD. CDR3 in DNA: TGTGCCATCAGTGCCGGCGGGACACCCGGAAACACCATATATTTT. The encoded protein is CAISAGGTPGNTIYF.

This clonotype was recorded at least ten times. The chain's CDR3 is CASSVVVGETDTQYF. CDR3 sequence (DNA): TGTGCCAGCAGCGTAGTGGTGGGTGAGACAGATACGCAGTATTTT. The V gene is TRBV9, the J gene TRBJ2-3; no definite D call. The CDR3 consists of 15 residues. From germline, CDR1 is SGDLS and CDR2 YYNGEE. V lost 0 bases and J lost 3, with 11 bases in between.

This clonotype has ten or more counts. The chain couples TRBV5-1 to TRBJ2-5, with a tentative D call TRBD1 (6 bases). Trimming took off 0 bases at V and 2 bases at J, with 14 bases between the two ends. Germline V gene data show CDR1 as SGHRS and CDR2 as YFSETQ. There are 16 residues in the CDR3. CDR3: CASSLVPDRRQETQYF. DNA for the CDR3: TGCGCCAGCAGCTTGGTCCCAGACAGGAGACAAGAGACCCAGTACTTC.

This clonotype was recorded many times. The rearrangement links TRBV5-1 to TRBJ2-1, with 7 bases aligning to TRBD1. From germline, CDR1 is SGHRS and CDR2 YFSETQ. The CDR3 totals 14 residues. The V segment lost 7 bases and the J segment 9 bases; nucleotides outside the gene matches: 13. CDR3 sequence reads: CASAQGVQGSEQFF. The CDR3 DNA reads TGCGCCAGCGCTCAGGGAGTACAGGGGAGTGAGCAGTTCTTC.

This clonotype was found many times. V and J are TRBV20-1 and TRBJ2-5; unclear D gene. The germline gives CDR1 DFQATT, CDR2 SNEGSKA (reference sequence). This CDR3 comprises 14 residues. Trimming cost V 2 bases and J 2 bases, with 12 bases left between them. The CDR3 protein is CSARSDNVQETQYF. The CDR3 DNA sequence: TGCAGTGCTAGATCTGACAATGTTCAAGAGACCCAGTACTTC.

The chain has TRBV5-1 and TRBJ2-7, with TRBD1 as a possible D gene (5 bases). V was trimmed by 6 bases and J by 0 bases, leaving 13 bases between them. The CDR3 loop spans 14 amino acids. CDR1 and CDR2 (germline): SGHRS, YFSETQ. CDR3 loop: CASKTQGSSYEQYF. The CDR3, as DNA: TGCGCCAGCAAAACCCAGGGCAGCTCCTACGAGCAGTACTTC. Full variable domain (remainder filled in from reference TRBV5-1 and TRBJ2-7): KAGVTQTPRYLIKTRGQQVTLSCSPISGHRSVSWYQQTPGQGLQFLFEYFSETQRNKGNFPGRFSGRQFSNSRSEMNVSTLELGDSALYLCASKTQGSSYEQYFGPGTRLTVT.

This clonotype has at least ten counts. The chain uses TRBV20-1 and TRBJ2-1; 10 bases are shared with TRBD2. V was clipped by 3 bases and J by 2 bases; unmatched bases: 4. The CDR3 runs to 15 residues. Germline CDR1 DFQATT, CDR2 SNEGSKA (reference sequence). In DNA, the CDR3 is TGCAGTGCTAGGCAGGGACTAGCGACCTACAATGAGCAGTTCTTC. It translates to CSARQGLATYNEQFF.

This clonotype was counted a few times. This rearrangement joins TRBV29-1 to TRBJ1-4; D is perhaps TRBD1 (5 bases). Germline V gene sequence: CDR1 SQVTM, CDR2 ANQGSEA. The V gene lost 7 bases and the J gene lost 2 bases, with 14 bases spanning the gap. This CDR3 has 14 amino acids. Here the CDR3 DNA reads TGCAGCGCCTTAGGCGGGGGGACTAATGAAAAACTGTTTTTT. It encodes CSALGGGTNEKLFF.

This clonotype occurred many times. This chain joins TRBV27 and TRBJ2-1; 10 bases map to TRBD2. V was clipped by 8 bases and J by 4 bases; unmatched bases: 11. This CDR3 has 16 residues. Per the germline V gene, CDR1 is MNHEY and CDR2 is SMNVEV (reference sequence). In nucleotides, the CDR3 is TGTGCCAGCCGCCGCAGCGGGGGGGTGAGGTACAATGAGCAGTTCTTC. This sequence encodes CASRRSGGVRYNEQFF.

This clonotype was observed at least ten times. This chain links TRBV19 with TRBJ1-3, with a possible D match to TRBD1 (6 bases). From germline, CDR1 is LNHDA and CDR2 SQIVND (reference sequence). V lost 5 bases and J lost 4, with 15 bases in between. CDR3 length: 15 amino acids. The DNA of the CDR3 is TGTGCCAGTAGTGTCGACGGGACACCCGGAAACACCATATATTTT. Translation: CASSVDGTPGNTIYF. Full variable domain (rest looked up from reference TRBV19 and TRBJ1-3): DGGITQSPKYLFRKEGQNVTLSCEQNLNHDAMYWYRQDPGQGLRLIYYSQIVNDFQKGDIAEGYSVSREKKESFPLTVTSAQKNPTAFYLCASSVDGTPGNTIYFGEGSWLTVV.

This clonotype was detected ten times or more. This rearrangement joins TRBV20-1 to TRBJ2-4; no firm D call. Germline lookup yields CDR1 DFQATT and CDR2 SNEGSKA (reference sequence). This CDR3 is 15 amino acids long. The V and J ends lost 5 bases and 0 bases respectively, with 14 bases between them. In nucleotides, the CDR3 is TGCAGTGCTCTTGGAGACGTACTAGCCAAAAACATTCAGTACTTC. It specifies CSALGDVLAKNIQYF.